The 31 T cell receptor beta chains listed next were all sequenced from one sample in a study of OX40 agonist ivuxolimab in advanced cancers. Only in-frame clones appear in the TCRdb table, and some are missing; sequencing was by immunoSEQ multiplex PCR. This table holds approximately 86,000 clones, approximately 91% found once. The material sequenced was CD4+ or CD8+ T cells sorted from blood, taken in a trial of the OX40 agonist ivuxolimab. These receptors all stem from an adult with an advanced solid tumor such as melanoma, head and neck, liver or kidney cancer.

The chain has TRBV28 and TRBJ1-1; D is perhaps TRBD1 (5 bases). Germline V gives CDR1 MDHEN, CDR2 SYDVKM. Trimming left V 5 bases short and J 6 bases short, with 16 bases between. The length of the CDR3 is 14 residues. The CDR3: CASSTGTPGPEAFF. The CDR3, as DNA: TGTGCCAGCAGTACCGGGACCCCAGGACCTGAAGCTTTCTTT.

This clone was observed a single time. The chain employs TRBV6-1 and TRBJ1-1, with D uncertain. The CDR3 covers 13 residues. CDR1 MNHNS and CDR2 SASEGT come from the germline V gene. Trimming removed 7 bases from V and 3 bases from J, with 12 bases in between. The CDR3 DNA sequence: TGTGCCAGCATGGCATCGGCCTACACTGAAGCTTTCTTT. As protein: CASMASAYTEAFF.

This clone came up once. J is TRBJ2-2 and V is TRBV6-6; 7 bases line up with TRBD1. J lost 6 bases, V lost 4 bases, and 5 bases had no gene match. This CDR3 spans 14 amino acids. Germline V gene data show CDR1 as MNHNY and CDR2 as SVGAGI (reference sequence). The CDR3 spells CASSSLGGPGELFF. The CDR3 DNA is TGTGCCAGCAGTTCGTTAGGGGGCCCCGGGGAGCTGTTTTTT.

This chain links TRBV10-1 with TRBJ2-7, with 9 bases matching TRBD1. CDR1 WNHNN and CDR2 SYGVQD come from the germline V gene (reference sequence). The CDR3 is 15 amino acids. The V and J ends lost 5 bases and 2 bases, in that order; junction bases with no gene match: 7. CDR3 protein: CASSLSGTGPYEQYF. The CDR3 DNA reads TGCGCCAGCAGTCTCTCCGGGACAGGGCCCTACGAGCAGTACTTC.

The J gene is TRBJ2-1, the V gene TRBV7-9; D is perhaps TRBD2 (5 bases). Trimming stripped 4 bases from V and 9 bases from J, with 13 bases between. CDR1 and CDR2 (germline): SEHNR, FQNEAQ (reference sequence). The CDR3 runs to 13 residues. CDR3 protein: CASSYGSGSEQFF. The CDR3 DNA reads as TGTGCCAGCAGCTACGGGTCGGGGTCTGAGCAGTTCTTC.

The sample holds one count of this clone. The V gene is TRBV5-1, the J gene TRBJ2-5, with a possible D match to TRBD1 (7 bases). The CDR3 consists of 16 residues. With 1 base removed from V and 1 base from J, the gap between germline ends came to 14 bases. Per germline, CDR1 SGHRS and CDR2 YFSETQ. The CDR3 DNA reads TGCGCCAGCAGCTTGCAGGGGGGTGGCCTCCAAGAGACCCAGTACTTC. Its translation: CASSLQGGGLQETQYF.

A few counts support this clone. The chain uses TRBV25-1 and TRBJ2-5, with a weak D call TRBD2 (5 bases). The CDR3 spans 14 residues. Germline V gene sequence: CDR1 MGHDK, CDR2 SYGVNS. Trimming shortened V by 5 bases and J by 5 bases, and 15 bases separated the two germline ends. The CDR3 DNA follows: TGTGCCAGCAGTCCAACCATGGGAGTGGAGACCCAGTACTTC. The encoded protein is CASSPTMGVETQYF.

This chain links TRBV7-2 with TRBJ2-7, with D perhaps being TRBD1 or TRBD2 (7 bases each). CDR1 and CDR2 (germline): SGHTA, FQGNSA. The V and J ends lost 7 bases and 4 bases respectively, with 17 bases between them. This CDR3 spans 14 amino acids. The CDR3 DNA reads TGTGCCAGCAATTCCCCAGGGGGGGGATACGAGCAGTACTTC. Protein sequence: CASNSPGGGYEQYF.

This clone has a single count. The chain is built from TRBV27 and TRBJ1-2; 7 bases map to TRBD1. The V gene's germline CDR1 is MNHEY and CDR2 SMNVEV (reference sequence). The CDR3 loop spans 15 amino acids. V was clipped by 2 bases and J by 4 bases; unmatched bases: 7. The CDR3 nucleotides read TGTGCCAGCAGTTTAAGGACAGGACCTACCTATGGCTACACCTTC. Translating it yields CASSLRTGPTYGYTF.

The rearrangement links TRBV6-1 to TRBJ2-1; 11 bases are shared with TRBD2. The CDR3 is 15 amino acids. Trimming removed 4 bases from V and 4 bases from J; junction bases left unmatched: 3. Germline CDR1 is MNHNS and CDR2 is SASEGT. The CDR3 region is CASSAGLAGYNEQFF. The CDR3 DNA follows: TGTGCCAGCAGTGCCGGACTAGCGGGTTACAATGAGCAGTTCTTC.

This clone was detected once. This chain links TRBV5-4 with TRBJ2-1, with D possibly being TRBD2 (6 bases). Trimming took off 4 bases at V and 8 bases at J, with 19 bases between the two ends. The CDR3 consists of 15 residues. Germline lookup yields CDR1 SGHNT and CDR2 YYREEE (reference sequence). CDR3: CASSATSRREDEQFF. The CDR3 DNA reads TGTGCCAGCAGCGCCACTAGCAGGAGGGAGGATGAGCAGTTCTTC. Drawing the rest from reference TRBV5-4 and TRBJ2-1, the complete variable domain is ETGVTQSPTHLIKTRGQQVTLRCSSQSGHNTVSWYQQALGQGPQFIFQYYREEENGRGNFPPRFSGLQFPNYSSELNVNALELDDSALYLCASSATSRREDEQFFGPGTRLTVL.

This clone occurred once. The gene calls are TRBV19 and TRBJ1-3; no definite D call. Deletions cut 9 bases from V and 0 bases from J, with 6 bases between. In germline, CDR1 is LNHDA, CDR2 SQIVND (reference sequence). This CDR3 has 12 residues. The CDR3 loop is CASRTSGNTIYF. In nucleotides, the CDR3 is TGTGCCAGCAGGACCTCTGGAAACACCATATATTTT.

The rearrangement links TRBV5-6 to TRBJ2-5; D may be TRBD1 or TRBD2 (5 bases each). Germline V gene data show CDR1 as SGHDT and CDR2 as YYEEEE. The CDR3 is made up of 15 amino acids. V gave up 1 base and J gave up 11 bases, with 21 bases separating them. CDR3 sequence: CASSLYQGPRVAQYF. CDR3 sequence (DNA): TGTGCCAGCAGCTTGTATCAGGGCCCGCGGGTGGCACAGTACTTC.

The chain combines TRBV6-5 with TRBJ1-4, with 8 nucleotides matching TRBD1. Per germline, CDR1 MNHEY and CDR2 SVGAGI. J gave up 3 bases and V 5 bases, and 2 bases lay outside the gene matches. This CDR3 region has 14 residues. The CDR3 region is CASSGQGANEKLFF. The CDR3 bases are TGTGCCAGCAGTGGACAGGGTGCTAATGAAAAACTGTTTTTT.

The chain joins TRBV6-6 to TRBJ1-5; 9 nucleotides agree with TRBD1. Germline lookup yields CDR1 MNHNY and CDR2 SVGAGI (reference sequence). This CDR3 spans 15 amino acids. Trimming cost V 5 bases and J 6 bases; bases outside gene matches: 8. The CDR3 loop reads CASSPPGQGVQPQHF. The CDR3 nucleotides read TGTGCCAGCAGTCCCCCGGGACAGGGAGTTCAGCCCCAGCATTTT.

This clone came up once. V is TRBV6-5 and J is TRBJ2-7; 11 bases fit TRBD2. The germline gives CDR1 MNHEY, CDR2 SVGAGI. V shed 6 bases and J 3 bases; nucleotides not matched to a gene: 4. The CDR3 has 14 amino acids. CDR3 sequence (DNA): TGTGCCAGCAGAATAACTAGCGGGAGCTACGAGCAGTACTTC. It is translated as CASRITSGSYEQYF.

The CDR3 loop reads CASSQDFSGGKEADTQYF. The CDR3, as DNA: TGTGCCAGCAGCCAAGATTTTAGTGGCGGGAAGGAGGCAGATACGCAGTATTTT. The rearrangement joins TRBV4-2 to TRBJ2-3; a possible D gene is TRBD2 (6 bases). The ends were cut back, 0 bases at V and 4 bases at J, with 20 bases in the middle. This CDR3 is built from 18 residues. Germline V lookup: CDR1 LGHNA, CDR2 YNFKEQ.

CDR3 nucleotides: TGTGCCAGCAGTGGGGACGGGAATCAGCCCCAGCATTTT. Its translation is CASSGDGNQPQHF. V gene TRBV6-5 combines with J gene TRBJ1-5; weak D call: TRBD1 (5 bases). Germline CDR1 is MNHEY and CDR2 is SVGAGI. Trimming shortened V by 5 bases and J by 4 bases, and 9 bases separated the two germline ends. The CDR3 length is 13 residues.

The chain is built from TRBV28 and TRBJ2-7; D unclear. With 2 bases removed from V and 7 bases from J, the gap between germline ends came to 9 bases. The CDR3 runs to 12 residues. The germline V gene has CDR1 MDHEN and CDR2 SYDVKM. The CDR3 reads CASSLSPQEQYF. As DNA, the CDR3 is TGTGCCAGCAGTTTAAGTCCCCAGGAGCAGTACTTC. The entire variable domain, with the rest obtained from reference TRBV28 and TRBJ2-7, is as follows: DVKVTQSSRYLVKRTGEKVFLECVQDMDHENMFWYRQDPGLGLRLIYFSYDVKMKEKGDIPEGYSVSREKKERFSLILESASTNQTSMYLCASSLSPQEQYFGPGTRLTVT.

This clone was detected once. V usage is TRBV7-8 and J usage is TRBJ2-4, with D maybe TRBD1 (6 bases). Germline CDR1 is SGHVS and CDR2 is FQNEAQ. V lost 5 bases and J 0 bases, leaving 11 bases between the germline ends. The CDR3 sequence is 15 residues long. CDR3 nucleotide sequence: TGTGCCAGCAGCCCGGGACAAATAGCCAAAAACATTCAGTACTTC. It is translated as CASSPGQIAKNIQYF.

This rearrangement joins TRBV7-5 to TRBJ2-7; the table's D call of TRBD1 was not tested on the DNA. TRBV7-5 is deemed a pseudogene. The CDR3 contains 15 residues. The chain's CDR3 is CARTPGQASPYEQYF. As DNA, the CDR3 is TGTGCCAGAACCCCGGGACAGGCTTCTCCCTACGAGCAGTACTTC.

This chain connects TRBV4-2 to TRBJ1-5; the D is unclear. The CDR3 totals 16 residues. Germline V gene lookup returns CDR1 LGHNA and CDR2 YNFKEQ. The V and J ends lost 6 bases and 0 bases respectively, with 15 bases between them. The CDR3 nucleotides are TGTGCCAGCAGGGGGTCTGATCTACATAGCAATCAGCCCCAGCATTTT. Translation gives CASRGSDLHSNQPQHF.

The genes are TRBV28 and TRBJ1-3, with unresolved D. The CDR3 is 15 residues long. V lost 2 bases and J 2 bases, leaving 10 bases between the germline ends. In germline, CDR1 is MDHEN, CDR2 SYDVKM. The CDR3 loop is CASSLGPGAGNTIYF. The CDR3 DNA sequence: TGTGCCAGCAGTTTAGGTCCTGGGGCTGGAAACACCATATATTTT.

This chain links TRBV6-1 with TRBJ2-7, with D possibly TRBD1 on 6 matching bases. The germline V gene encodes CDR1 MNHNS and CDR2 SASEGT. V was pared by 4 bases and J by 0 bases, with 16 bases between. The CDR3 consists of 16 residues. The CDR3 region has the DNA TGTGCCAGCAGTGGATTTCGACAGGTAAACTCCTACGAGCAGTACTTC. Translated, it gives CASSGFRQVNSYEQYF.

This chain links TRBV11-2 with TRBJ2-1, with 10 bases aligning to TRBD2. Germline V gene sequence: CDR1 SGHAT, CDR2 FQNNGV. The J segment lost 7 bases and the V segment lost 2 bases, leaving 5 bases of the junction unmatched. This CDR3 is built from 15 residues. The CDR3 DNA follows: TGTGCCAGCAGCTTATACACTAGCGGGATAAATGAGCAGTTCTTC. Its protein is CASSLYTSGINEQFF.

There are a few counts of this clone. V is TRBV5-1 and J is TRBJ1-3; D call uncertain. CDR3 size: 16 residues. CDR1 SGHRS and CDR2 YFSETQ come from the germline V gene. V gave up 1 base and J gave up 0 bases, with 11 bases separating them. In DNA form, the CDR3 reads TGCGCCAGCAGCTTGAGCCCAGCCTCCTCTGGAAACACCATATATTTT. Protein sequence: CASSLSPASSGNTIYF.

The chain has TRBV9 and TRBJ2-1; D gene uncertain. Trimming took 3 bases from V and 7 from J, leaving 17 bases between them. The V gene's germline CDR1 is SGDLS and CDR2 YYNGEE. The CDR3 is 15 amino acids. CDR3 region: CASSASERPRNEQFF. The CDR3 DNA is TGTGCCAGCAGCGCCTCAGAACGACCCCGTAATGAGCAGTTCTTC.

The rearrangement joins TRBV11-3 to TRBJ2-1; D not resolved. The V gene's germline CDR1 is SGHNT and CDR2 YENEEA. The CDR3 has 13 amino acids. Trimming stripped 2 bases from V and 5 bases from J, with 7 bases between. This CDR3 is CASSLRWDNEQFF. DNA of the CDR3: TGTGCCAGCAGCTTACGATGGGACAATGAGCAGTTCTTC.

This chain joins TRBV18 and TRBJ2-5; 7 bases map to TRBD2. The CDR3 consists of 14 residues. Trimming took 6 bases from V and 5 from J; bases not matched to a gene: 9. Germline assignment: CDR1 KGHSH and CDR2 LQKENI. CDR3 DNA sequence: TGTGCCAGCTCGTGGACCAGCGGGGTGGAGACCCAGTACTTC. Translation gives CASSWTSGVETQYF.

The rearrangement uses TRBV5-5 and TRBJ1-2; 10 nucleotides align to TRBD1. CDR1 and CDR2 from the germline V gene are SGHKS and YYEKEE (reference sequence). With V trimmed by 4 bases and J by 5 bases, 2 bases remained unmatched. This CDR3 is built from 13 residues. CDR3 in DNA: TGTGCCAGCAGCCAGGGACAGGGGTATGGCTACACCTTC. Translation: CASSQGQGYGYTF.

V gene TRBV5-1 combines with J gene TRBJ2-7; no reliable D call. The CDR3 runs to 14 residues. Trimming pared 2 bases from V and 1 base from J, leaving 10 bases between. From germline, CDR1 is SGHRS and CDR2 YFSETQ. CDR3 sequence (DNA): TGCGCCAGCAGCTTTGGTCTCGGGTCCTACGAGCAGTACTTC. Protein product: CASSFGLGSYEQYF.